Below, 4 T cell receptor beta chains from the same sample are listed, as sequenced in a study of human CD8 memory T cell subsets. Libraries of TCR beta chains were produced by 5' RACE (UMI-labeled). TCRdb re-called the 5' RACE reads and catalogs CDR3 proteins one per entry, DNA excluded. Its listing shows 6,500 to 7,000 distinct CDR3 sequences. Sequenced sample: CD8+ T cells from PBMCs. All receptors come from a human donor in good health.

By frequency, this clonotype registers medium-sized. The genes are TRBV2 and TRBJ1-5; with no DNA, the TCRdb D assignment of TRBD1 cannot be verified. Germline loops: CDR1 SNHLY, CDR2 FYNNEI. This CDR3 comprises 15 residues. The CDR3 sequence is CASSNRGQAGQPQHF.

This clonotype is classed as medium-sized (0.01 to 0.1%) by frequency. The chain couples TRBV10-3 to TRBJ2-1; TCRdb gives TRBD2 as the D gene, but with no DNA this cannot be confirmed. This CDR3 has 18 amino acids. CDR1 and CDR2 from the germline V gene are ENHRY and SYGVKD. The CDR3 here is CAISDSSAGGSSYNEQFF.

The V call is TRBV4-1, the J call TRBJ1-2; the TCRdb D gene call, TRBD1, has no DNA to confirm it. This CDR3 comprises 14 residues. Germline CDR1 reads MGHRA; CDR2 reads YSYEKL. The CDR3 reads CASSPTGALAGYTF.

The CDR3 loop is CASSLKGQIVEQYF. This chain links TRBV5-1 with TRBJ2-7; as DNA is missing, the TRBD1 call by TCRdb cannot be tested. Looked up from germline, CDR1 is SGHRS and CDR2 is YFSETQ. This CDR3 is built from 14 residues.